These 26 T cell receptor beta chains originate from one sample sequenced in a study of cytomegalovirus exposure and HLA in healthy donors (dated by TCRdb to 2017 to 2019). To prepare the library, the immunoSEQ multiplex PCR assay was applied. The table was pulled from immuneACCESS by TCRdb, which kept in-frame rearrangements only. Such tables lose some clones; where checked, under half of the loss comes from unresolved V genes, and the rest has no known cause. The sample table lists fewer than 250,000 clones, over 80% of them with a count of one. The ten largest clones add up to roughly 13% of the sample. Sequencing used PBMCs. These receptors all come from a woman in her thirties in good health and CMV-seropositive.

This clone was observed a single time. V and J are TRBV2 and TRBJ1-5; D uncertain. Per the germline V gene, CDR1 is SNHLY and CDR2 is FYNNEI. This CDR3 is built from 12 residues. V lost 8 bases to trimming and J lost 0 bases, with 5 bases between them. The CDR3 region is CASEASNQPQHF. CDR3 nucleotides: TGTGCCAGCGAGGCTAGCAATCAGCCCCAGCATTTT.

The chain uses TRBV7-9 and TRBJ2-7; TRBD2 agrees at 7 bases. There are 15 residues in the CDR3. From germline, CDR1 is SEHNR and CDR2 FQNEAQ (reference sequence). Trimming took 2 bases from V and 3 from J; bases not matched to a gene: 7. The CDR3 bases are TGTGCCAGCAGCTTAAGCAGCGGGGTCCTCTACGAGCAGTACTTC. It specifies CASSLSSGVLYEQYF.

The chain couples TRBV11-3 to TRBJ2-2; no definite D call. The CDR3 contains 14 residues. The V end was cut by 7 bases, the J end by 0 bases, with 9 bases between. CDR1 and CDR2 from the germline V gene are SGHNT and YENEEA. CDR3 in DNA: TGTGCCAGCACCCGGAGTACGAACACCGGGGAGCTGTTTTTT. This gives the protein CASTRSTNTGELFF.

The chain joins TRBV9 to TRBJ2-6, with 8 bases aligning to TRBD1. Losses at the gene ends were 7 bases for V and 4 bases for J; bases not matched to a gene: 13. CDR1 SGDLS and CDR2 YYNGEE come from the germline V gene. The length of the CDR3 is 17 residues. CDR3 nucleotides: TGTGCCAGCGGACTGACAGGGGCTTCAGGGGGGGCCAACGTCCTGACTTTC. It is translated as CASGLTGASGGANVLTF.

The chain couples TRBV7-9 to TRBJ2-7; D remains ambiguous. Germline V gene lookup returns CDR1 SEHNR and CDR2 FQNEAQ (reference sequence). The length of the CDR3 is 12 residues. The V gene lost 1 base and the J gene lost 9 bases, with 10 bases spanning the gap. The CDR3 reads CASSLEGWVQYF. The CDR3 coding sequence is TGTGCCAGCAGCTTAGAAGGGTGGGTGCAGTACTTC.

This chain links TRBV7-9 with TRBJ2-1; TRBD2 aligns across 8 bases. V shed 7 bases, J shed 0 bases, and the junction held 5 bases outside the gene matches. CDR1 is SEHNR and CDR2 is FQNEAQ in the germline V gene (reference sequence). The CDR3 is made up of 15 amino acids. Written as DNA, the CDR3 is TGTGCCAGCAAACGGGAGGGGAGCTCCTACAATGAGCAGTTCTTC. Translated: CASKREGSSYNEQFF.

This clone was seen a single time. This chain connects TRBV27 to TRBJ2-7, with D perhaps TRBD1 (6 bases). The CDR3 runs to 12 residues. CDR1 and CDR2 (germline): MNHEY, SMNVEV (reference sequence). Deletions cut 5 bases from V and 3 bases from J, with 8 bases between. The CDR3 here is CASSMDSYEQYF. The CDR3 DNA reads TGTGCCAGCAGTATGGACAGCTACGAGCAGTACTTC.

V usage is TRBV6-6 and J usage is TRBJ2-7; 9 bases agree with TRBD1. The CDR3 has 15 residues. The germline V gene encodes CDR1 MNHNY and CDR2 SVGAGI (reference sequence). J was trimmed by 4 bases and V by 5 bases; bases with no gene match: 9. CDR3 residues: CASSPRQGVGYEQYF. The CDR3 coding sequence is TGTGCCAGCAGTCCCCGACAGGGGGTCGGGTACGAGCAGTACTTC.

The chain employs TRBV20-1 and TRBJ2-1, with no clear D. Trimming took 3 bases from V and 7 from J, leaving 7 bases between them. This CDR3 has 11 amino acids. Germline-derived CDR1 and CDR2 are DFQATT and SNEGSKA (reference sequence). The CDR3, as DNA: TGCAGTGCTAGTCTTACTAATGAGCAGTTCTTC. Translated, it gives CSASLTNEQFF.

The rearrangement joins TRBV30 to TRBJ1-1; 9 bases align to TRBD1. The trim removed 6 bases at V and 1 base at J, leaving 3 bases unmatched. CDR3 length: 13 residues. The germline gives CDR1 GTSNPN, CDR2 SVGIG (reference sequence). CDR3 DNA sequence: TGTGCCTGCTTGGGACAGGGGAACACTGAAGCTTTCTTT. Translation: CACLGQGNTEAFF.

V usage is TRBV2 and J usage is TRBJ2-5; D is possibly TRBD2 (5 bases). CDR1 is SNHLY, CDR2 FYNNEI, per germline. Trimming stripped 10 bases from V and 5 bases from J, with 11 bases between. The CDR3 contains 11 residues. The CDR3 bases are TGTGCCATTGGAGGCTTGGAGACCCAGTACTTC. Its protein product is CAIGGLETQYF. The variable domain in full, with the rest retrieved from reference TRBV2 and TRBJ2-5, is EPEVTQTPSHQVTQMGQEVILRCVPISNHLYFYWYRQILGQKVEFLVSFYNNEISEKSEIFDDQFSVERPDGSNFTLKIRSTKLEDSAMYFCAIGGLETQYFGPGTRLLVL.

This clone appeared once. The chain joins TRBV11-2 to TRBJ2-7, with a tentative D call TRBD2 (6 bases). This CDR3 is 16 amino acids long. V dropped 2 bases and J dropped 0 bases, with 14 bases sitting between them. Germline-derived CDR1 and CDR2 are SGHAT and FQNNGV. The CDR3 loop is CASSLIGGSSSYEQYF. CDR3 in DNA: TGTGCCAGCAGCTTAATCGGAGGGTCCAGCTCCTACGAGCAGTACTTC.

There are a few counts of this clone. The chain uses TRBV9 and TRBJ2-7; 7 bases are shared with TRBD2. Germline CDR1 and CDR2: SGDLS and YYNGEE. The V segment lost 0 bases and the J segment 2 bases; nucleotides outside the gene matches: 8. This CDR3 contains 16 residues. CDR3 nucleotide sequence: TGTGCCAGCAGCGTAGGGTCTGGCGGGAGTACCTACGAGCAGTACTTC. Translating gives CASSVGSGGSTYEQYF.

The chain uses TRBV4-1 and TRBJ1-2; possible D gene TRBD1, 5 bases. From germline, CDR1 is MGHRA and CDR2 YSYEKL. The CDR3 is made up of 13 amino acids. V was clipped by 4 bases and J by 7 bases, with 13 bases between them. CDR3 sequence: CASSPAGPGGYTF. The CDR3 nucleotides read TGCGCCAGCAGCCCCGCAGGGCCGGGTGGCTACACCTTC.

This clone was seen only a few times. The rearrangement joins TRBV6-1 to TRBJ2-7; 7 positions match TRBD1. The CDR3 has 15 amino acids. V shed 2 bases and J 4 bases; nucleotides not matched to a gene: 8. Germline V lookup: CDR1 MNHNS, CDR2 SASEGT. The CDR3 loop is CASSESSGQFYEQYF. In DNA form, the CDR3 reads TGTGCCAGCAGTGAATCGTCGGGACAGTTTTACGAGCAGTACTTC.

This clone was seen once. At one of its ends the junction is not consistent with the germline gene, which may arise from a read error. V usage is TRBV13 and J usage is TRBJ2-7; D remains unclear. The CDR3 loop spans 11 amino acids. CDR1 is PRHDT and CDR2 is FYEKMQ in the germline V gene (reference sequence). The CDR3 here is CASSLGYEQYF. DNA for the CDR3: TGTGCCAGCAGTTTAGGTTACGAGCAGTACTTC.

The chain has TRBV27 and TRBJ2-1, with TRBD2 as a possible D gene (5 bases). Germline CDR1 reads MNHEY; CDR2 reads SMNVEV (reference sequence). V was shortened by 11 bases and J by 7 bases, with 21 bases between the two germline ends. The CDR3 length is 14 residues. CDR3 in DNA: TGTGCCTCCCAAGACCAAAGCCGAGGGAATGAGCAGTTCTTC. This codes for CASQDQSRGNEQFF.

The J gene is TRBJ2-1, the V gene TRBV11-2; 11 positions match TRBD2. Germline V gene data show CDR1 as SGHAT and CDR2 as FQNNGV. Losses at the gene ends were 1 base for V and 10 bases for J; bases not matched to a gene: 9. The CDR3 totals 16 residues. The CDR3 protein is CASSLGGSGRVLEQFF. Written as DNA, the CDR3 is TGTGCCAGCAGCTTAGGTGGTAGCGGGAGGGTACTAGAGCAGTTCTTC.

In DNA form, the CDR3 reads TGTGCCAGCAGCTTGGCCGTGGGGGCCTACGAGCAGTACTTC. Amino acids: CASSLAVGAYEQYF. This rearrangement joins TRBV5-4 to TRBJ2-7, with D possibly called TRBD1 or TRBD2 (5 bases each). The CDR3 spans 14 residues. Deletions cut 0 bases from V and 2 bases from J, with 9 bases between. Germline values: CDR1 SGHNT, CDR2 YYREEE (reference sequence).

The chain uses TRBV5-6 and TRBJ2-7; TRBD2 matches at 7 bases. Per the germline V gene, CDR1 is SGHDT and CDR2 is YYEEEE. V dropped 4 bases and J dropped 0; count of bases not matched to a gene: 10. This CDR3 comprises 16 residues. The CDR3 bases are TGTGCCAGCAGCCCTGGAGCGGGGTCGAGCTCCTACGAGCAGTACTTC. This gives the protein CASSPGAGSSSYEQYF.

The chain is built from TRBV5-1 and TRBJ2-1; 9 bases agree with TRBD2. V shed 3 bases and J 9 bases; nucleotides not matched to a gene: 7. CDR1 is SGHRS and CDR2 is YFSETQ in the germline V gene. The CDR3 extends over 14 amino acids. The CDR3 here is CASSSLAGPPEQFF. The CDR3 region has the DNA TGCGCCAGCAGCTCCCTAGCGGGGCCCCCTGAGCAGTTCTTC.

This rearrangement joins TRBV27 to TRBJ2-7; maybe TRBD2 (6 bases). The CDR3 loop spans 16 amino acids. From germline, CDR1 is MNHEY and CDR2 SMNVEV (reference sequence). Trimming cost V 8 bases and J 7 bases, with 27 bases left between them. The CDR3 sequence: CASHGVGAGPFGEQYF. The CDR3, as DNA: TGTGCCAGCCACGGCGTCGGCGCGGGACCTTTTGGGGAGCAGTACTTC.

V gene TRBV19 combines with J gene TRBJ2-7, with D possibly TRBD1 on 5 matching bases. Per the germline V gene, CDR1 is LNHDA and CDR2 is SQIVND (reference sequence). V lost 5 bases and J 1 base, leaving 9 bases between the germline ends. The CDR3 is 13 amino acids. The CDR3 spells CASSDQGSYEQYF. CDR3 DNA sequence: TGTGCCAGTAGTGACCAGGGATCCTACGAGCAGTACTTC. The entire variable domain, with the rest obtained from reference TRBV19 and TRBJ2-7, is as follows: DGGITQSPKYLFRKEGQNVTLSCEQNLNHDAMYWYRQDPGQGLRLIYYSQIVNDFQKGDIAEGYSVSREKKESFPLTVTSAQKNPTAFYLCASSDQGSYEQYFGPGTRLTVT.

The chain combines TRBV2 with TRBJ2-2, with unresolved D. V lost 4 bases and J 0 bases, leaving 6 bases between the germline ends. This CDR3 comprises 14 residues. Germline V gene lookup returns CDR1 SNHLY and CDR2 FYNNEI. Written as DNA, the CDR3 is TGTGCCAGCAGTGCACTACCGAACACCGGGGAGCTGTTTTTT. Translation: CASSALPNTGELFF.

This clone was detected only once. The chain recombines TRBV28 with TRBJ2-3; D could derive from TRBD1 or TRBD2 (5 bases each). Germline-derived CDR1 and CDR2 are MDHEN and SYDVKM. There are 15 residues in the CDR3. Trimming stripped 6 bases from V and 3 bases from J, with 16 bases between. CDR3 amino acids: CASSSLRGATDTQYF. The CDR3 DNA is TGTGCCAGCAGCTCGTTGAGAGGGGCTACAGATACGCAGTATTTT.

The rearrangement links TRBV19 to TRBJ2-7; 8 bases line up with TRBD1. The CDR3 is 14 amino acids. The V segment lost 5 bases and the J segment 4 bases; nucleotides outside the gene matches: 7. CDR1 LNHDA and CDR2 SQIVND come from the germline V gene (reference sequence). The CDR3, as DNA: TGTGCCAGTAGTCTAGGGACAGGAAATTACGAGCAGTACTTC. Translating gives CASSLGTGNYEQYF.